What follows are 7 T cell receptor beta chains derived from one specimen sequenced in a study of blood T cell repertoires in COVID-19. Some clones are missing from TCRdb's copy, which holds only in-frame ones; the method was immunoSEQ multiplex PCR. The sample consists of around 140,000 clones, 75% to 90% of them appearing once. The material sequenced was PBMCs or T cells enriched from blood (not recorded which). The receptors were gathered from a man in his 60s who had recovered from COVID-19.

The CDR3 sequence: CASSLEGARGETQYF. CDR3 nucleotides: TGTGCCAGCAGTTTAGAGGGGGCTAGGGGAGAGACCCAGTACTTC. V gene TRBV27 combines with J gene TRBJ2-5; 7 bases are shared with TRBD1. CDR1 and CDR2 from the germline V gene are MNHEY and SMNVEV (reference sequence). The CDR3 consists of 15 residues. The V segment lost 2 bases and the J segment 4 bases; nucleotides outside the gene matches: 7.

V and J are TRBV7-9 and TRBJ1-1; D may be TRBD1 (6 bases). The germline V and J ends were trimmed by 0 bases and 1 base, with 15 bases remaining between them. This CDR3 has 17 residues. Germline V gene data show CDR1 as SEHNR and CDR2 as FQNEAQ (reference sequence). CDR3: CASSLAPGALSNTEAFF. The CDR3 DNA follows: TGTGCCAGCAGCTTAGCACCAGGGGCCCTCTCGAACACTGAAGCTTTCTTT.

V usage is TRBV7-8 and J usage is TRBJ1-1; 8 positions agree with TRBD1. V was clipped by 5 bases and J by 0 bases; unmatched bases: 8. The CDR3 extends over 16 amino acids. CDR1 and CDR2 (germline): SGHVS, FQNEAQ. For the CDR3, the DNA is TGTGCCAGCAGCCCCCGGACAGGGAACATGAACACTGAAGCTTTCTTT. Protein: CASSPRTGNMNTEAFF.

The J gene is TRBJ1-4, the V gene TRBV19; no definite D call. CDR3 length: 16 amino acids. Per the germline V gene, CDR1 is LNHDA and CDR2 is SQIVND (reference sequence). Trimming pared 6 bases from V and 0 bases from J, leaving 14 bases between. The CDR3, as DNA: TGTGCCAGTAGCCCGGAGCGAACGCCAACTAATGAAAAACTGTTTTTT. Translation gives CASSPERTPTNEKLFF.

The chain uses TRBV3-1 (or the pseudogene TRBV3-2) and TRBJ2-1; unclear D gene. The V and J ends lost 8 bases and 2 bases respectively, with 13 bases between them. Looked up from germline, CDR1 is LGHDT and CDR2 is YNNKEL (reference sequence). This CDR3 region has 14 residues. DNA for the CDR3: TGTGCCAGCTCTGCGGCTCTTACCTACAATGAGCAGTTCTTC. Amino acid sequence: CASSAALTYNEQFF.

The chain has TRBV4-1 and TRBJ2-1; 11 bases map to TRBD1. V lost 3 bases, J lost 9 bases, and 4 bases stayed unmatched. Germline assignment: CDR1 MGHRA and CDR2 YSYEKL. CDR3 size: 14 residues. DNA for the CDR3: TGCGCCAGCAGCCAGGACAGGGGGCCGGCTGAGCAGTTCTTC. The encoded protein is CASSQDRGPAEQFF.

The DNA for the CDR3 is TGTGCCAGCAGTTTAAGCTTCGGGTCCTATAATTCACCCCTCCACTTT. Translated, it gives CASSLSFGSYNSPLHF. This chain connects TRBV27 to TRBJ1-6; D is unclear. This CDR3 contains 16 residues. CDR1 is MNHEY and CDR2 is SMNVEV in the germline V gene (reference sequence). Trimming cost V 2 bases and J 1 base, with 9 bases left between them.